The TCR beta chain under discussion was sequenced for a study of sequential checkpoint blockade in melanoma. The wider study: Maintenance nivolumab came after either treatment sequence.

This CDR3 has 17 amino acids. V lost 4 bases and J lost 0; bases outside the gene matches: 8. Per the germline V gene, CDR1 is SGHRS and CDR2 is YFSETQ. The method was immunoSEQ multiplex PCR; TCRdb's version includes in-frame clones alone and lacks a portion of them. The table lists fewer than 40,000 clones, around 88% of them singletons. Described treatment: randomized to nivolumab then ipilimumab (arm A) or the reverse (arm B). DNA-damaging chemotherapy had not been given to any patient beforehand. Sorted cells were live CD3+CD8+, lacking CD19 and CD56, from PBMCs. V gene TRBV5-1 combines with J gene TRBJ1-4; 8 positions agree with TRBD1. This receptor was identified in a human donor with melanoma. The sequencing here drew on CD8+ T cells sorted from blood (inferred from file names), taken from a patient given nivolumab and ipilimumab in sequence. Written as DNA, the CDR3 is TGCGCCAGCAGCACCCGGGACAGGCGAACAACTAATGAAAAACTGTTTTTT. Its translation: CASSTRDRRTTNEKLFF.